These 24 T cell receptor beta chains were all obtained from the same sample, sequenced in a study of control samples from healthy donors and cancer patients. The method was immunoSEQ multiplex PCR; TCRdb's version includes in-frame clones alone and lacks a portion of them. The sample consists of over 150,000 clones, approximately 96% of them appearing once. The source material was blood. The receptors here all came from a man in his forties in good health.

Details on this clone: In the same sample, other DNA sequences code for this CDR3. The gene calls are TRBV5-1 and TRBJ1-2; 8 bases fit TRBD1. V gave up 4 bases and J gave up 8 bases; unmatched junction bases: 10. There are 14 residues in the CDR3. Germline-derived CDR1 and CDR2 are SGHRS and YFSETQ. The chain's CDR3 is CASSADRGGGGYTF. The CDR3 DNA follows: TGCGCCAGCAGCGCTGACAGGGGTGGAGGGGGCTACACCTTC. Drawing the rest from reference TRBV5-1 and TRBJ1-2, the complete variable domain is KAGVTQTPRYLIKTRGQQVTLSCSPISGHRSVSWYQQTPGQGLQFLFEYFSETQRNKGNFPGRFSGRQFSNSRSEMNVSTLELGDSALYLCASSADRGGGGYTFGSGTRLTVV.

CDR3 sequence: CASSLGTGTGNTEAFF. CDR3 in DNA: TGTGCCAGCAGTTTAGGGACAGGGACGGGGAACACTGAAGCTTTCTTT. V is TRBV6-5 and J is TRBJ1-1, with TRBD1 matching 9 bases. This CDR3 region has 16 residues. Germline CDR1 is MNHEY and CDR2 is SVGAGI. Germline trimming cut 4 bases from V and 1 base from J; bases unmatched to any gene: 7.

For the CDR3, the DNA is TGTGCCAGCAGTTATAACGGCGAGGCCTACAATGAGCAGTTCTTC. It translates to CASSYNGEAYNEQFF. V is TRBV6-6 and J is TRBJ2-1, with no clear D. There are 15 residues in the CDR3. The V end was cut by 3 bases, the J end by 2 bases, with 11 bases between. From germline, CDR1 is MNHNY and CDR2 SVGAGI (reference sequence).

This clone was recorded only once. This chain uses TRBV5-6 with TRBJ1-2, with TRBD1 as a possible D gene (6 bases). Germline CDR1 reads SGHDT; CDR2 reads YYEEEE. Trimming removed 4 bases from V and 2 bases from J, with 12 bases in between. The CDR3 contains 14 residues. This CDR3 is CASSLWGGNYGYTF. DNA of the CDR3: TGTGCCAGCAGCCTATGGGGGGGCAACTATGGCTACACCTTC. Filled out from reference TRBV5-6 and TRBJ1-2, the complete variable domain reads DAGVTQSPTHLIKTRGQQVTLRCSPKSGHDTVSWYQQALGQGPQFIFQYYEEEERQRGNFPDRFSGHQFPNYSSELNVNALLLGDSALYLCASSLWGGNYGYTFGSGTRLTVV.

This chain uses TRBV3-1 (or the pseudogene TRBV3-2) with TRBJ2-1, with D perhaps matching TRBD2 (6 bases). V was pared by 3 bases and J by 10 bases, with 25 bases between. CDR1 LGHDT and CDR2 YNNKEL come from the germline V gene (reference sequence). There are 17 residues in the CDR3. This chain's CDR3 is CASSQGFGGAGSYEQFF. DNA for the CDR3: TGTGCCAGCAGCCAGGGGTTCGGGGGAGCCGGGTCCTACGAGCAGTTCTTC.

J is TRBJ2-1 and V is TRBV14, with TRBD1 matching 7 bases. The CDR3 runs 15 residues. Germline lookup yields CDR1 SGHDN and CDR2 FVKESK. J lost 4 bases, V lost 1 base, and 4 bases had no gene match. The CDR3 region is CASSQGQGLYNEQFF. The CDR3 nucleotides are TGTGCCAGCAGCCAAGGACAGGGTCTTTACAATGAGCAGTTCTTC.

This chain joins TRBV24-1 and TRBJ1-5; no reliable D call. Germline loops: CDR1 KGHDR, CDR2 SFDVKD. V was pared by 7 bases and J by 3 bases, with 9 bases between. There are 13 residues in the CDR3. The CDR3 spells CATRVGDNQPQHF. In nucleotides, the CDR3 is TGTGCCACCAGGGTTGGGGACAATCAGCCCCAGCATTTT.

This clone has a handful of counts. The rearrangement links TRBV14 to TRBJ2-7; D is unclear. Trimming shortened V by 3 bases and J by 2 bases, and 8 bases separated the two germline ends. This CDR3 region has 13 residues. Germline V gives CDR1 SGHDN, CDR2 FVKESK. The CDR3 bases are TGTGCCAGCAGCCACAGTGTAACCTACGAGCAGTACTTC. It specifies CASSHSVTYEQYF.

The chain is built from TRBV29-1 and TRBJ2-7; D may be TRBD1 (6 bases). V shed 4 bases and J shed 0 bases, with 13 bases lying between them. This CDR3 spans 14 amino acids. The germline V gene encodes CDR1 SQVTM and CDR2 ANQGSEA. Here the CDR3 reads CSVGGTLSSYEQYF. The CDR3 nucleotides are TGCAGCGTTGGGGGGACATTGAGCTCCTACGAGCAGTACTTC.

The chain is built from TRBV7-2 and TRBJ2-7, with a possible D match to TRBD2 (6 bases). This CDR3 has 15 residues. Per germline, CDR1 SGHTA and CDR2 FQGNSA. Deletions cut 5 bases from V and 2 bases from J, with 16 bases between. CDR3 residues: CASSPGGGVTYEQYF. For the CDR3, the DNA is TGTGCCAGCAGCCCCGGTGGCGGGGTTACCTACGAGCAGTACTTC. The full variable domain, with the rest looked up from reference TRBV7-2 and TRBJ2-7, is GAGVSQSPSNKVTEKGKDVELRCDPISGHTALYWYRQSLGQGLEFLIYFQGNSAPDKSGLPSDRFSAERTGGSVSTLTIQRTQQEDSAVYLCASSPGGGVTYEQYFGPGTRLTVT.

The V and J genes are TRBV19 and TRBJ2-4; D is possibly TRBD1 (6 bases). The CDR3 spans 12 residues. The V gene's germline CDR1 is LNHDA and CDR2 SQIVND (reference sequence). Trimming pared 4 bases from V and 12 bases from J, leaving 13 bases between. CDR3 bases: TGTGCCAGTAGTACCTCGGGACACGGTCAGTACTTC. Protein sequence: CASSTSGHGQYF.

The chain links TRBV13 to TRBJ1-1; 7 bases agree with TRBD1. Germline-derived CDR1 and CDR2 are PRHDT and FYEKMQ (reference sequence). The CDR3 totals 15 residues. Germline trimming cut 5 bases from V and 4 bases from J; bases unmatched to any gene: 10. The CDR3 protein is CASSLPSTGSTEAFF. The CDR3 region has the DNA TGTGCCAGCAGCCTCCCGTCGACAGGGAGCACTGAAGCTTTCTTT. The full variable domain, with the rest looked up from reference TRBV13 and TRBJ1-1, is AAGVIQSPRHLIKEKRETATLKCYPIPRHDTVYWYQQGPGQDPQFLISFYEKMQSDKGSIPDRFSAQQFSDYHSELNMSSLELGDSALYFCASSLPSTGSTEAFFGQGTRLTVV.

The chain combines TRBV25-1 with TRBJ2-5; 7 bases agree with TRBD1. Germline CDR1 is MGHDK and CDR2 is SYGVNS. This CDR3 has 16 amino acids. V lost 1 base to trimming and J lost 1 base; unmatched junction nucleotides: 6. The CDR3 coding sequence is TGTGCCAGCAGTGAATTTAAGGGGGCAAGCCAAGAGACCCAGTACTTC. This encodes CASSEFKGASQETQYF.

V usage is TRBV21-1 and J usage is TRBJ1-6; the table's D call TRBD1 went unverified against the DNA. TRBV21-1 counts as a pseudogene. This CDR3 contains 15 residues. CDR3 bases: TGTGCCAGCAGCGAACGAGCAGGGGGTAGTTCACCCCTCCACTTT. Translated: CASSERAGGSSPLHF.

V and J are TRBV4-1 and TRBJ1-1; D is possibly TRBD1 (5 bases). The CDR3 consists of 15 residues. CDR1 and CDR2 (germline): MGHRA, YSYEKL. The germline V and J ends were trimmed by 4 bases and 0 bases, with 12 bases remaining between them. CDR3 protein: CASSRPGPMNTEAFF. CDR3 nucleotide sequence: TGCGCCAGCAGCCGCCCGGGGCCAATGAACACTGAAGCTTTCTTT.

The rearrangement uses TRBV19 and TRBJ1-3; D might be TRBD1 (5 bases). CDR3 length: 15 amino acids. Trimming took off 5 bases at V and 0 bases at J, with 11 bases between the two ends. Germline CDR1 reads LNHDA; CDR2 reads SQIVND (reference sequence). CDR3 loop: CASSSPGSSGNTIYF. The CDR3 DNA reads TGTGCCAGTAGTTCACCAGGGAGCTCTGGAAACACCATATATTTT.

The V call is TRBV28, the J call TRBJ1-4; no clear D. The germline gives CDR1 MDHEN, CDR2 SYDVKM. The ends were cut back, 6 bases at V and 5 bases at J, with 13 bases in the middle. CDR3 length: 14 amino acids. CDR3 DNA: TGTGCCAGCAGGAGGAGAGGGCGCAATGAAAAACTGTTTTTT. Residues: CASRRRGRNEKLFF.

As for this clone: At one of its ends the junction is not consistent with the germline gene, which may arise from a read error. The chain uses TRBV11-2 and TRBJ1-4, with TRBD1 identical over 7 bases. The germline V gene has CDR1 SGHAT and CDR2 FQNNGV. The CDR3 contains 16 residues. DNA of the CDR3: TGTGTCAGCAGCTACTACCCACAGGGGAGGAGTGAAAAACTGTTTTTT. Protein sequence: CVSSYYPQGRSEKLFF.

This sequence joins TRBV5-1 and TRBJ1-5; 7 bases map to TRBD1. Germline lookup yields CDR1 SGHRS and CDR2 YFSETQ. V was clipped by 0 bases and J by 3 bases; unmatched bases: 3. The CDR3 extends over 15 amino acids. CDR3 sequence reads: CASSLGDSINQPQHF. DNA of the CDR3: TGCGCCAGCAGCTTGGGGGACAGCATCAATCAGCCCCAGCATTTT.

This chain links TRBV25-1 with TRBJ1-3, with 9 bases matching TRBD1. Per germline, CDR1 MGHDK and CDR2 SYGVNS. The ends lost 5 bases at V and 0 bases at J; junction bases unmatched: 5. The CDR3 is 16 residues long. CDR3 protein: CASSLTDRGSGNTIYF. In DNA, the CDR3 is TGTGCCAGCAGTTTGACGGACAGGGGCTCTGGAAACACCATATATTTT.

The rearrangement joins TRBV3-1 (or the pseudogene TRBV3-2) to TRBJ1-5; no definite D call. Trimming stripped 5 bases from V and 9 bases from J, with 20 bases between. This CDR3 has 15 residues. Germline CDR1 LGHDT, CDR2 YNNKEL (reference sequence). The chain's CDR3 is CASSRRVVEVRPQHF. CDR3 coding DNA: TGTGCCAGCAGCAGAAGGGTGGTCGAGGTACGGCCCCAGCATTTT.

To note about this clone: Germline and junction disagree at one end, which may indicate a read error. In nucleotides, the CDR3 is TGCGCCAGCGGGGACAGGGGGTCACCCCTCCACTTT. It specifies CASGDRGSPLHF. V usage is TRBV18 and J usage is TRBJ1-6, with 11 nucleotides matching TRBD1. Germline values: CDR1 KGHSH, CDR2 LQKENI. The CDR3 totals 12 residues.

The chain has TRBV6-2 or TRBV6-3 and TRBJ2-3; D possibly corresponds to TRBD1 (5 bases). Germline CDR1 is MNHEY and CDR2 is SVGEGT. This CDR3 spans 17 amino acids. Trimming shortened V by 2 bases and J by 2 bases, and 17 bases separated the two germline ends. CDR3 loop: CASSYTPDSPSTDTQYF. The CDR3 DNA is TGTGCCAGCAGTTACACCCCCGACAGCCCCTCCACAGATACGCAGTATTTT.

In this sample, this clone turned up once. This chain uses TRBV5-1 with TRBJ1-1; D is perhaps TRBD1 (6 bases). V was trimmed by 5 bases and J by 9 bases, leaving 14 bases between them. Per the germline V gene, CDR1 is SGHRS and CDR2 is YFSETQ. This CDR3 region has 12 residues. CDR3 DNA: TGCGCCAGCAGGGGGGGCAGGATGAAAGCTTTCTTT. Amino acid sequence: CASRGGRMKAFF.